One sample yielded the 8 T cell receptor beta chains listed below, sequenced in a study of T cells in Graves' hyperthyroidism and ophthalmopathy. Amplification targeted TCR beta CDR3 regions from RNA transcripts. First-round RT-PCR with HTBI primers amplified the TCR CDR3 region. TCRdb reanalysed the multiplex PCR reads using MiXCR and keeps one entry per CDR3 protein. The profile shows 300,000 to 450,000 distinct CDR3 sequences, 18% of them singletons. Specimen: blood. These receptors were collected from a woman aged 40 to 55 with Graves' ophthalmopathy.

This clonotype was observed at least ten times. The chain recombines TRBV18 with TRBJ2-2, with TRBD1 matching 9 bases. J gave up 4 bases and V 3 bases, and 3 bases lay outside the gene matches. The CDR3 consists of 15 residues. Germline assignment: CDR1 KGHSH and CDR2 LQKENI. The CDR3 spells CASSPRDRATGELFF. The CDR3 bases are TGTGCCAGCTCACCTCGGGACAGGGCCACCGGGGAGCTGTTTTTT.

This chain joins TRBV2 and TRBJ2-7; the match to TRBD2 covers 8 bases. Germline V gene sequence: CDR1 SNHLY, CDR2 FYNNEI. V lost 2 bases, J lost 4 bases, and 4 bases stayed unmatched. This CDR3 spans 14 amino acids. In DNA, the CDR3 is TGTGCCAGCAGTGAATCAGCGGGAGTGTACGAGCAGTACTTC. This codes for CASSESAGVYEQYF.

The chain carries TRBV12-3 or TRBV12-4 and TRBJ2-6; D not certain. Trimming took off 1 base at V and 16 bases at J, with 8 bases between the two ends. This CDR3 has 11 amino acids. The CDR3 nucleotides read TGTGCCAGCAGTTTAGGCCCGCGGCTGACTTTC. As protein: CASSLGPRLTF.

This clonotype appeared many times. The chain is built from TRBV6-2 or TRBV6-3 and TRBJ2-5; 13 bases are shared with TRBD2. This CDR3 has 17 amino acids. V lost 4 bases and J lost 5; bases outside the gene matches: 10. Germline V gene sequence: CDR1 MNHEY, CDR2 SVGEGT. In nucleotides, the CDR3 is TGTGCCAGCAGTTCCCAACTAGCGGGAGGGCCAGAGGAGACCCAGTACTTC. Its protein is CASSSQLAGGPEETQYF.

This clonotype was observed at least ten times. The chain is built from TRBV27 and TRBJ2-2; D might be TRBD2 (5 bases). Between the trimmed V and J ends, which lost 7 bases and 2 bases, there was a span of 20 bases. The CDR3 extends over 17 amino acids. CDR1 is MNHEY, CDR2 SMNVEV, per germline (reference sequence). The CDR3 coding sequence is TGTGCCAGCAAGGTGGTAAGCGGAGACTTCAACACCGGGGAGCTGTTTTTT. Residues: CASKVVSGDFNTGELFF.

This clonotype was seen repeatedly, ten times or more. This chain links TRBV30 with TRBJ1-2; D call uncertain. There are 12 residues in the CDR3. The V end lost 1 base, the J end lost 5 bases, and 8 bases lay between the germline ends. Germline loops: CDR1 GTSNPN, CDR2 SVGIG (reference sequence). CDR3 bases: TGTGCCTGGAGTGCCAGACTTTATGGCTACACCTTC. Residues: CAWSARLYGYTF.

The chain is built from TRBV3-1 and TRBJ1-1; TRBD1 matches at 9 bases. J lost 5 bases, V lost 4 bases, and 5 bases had no gene match. Germline CDR1 reads LGHDT; CDR2 reads YNNKEL (reference sequence). The CDR3 has 14 amino acids. CDR3 loop: CASSPTGGSTEAFF. CDR3 coding DNA: TGTGCCAGCAGCCCGACAGGGGGGTCTACTGAAGCTTTCTTT. Full variable domain (rest looked up from reference TRBV3-1 and TRBJ1-1): DTAVSQTPKYLVTQMGNDKSIKCEQNLGHDTMYWYKQDSKKFLKIMFSYNNKELIINETVPNRFSPKSPDKAHLNLHINSLELGDSAVYFCASSPTGGSTEAFFGQGTRLTVV.

This clonotype was picked up many times. The chain employs TRBV5-1 and TRBJ2-4; 8 nucleotides match TRBD2. The CDR3 length is 18 residues. J was trimmed by 0 bases and V by 0 bases; bases with no gene match: 8. Germline V lookup: CDR1 SGHRS, CDR2 YFSETQ. CDR3 protein: CASSLGLAGSLAKNIQYF. The CDR3 DNA reads TGCGCCAGCAGCTTGGGGCTAGCGGGCTCACTAGCCAAAAACATTCAGTACTTC.